The table lists the clone carrying this T cell receptor beta chain with many counts. Its antigen is not identified. Additional autoimmune diseases, uncontrolled infections, pregnancy or lactation disqualified patients. Physicians reached a diagnosis by relying on clinical symptoms, serum thyroxine, TRAb, thyroid ultrasound and orbital computed tomography. PBMCs had their origin in fresh peripheral blood (roughly 10 ml). The data originate from a study of Graves' ophthalmopathy and Graves' hyperthyroidism. Whole-study findings and limits: Cross-validated, the 13-signature model showed 87.88%/81.08% sensitivity/specificity, and 80%/75% in the test set.

Germline loops: CDR1 LNHDA, CDR2 SQIVND (reference sequence). J was trimmed by 6 bases and V by 6 bases; bases with no gene match: 7. The CDR3 length is 14 residues. Amplification from RNA transcripts yielded the TCR beta CDR3 regions. The library came from an HTBI-primed first-round RT-PCR and a second-round multiplex PCR. TCRdb called the multiplex PCR reads again in MiXCR, with one record for every CDR3 protein. The sample consists of roughly 230,000 distinct CDR3 sequences, 20% to 25% of them appearing once. Sequencing was done on a sample of peripheral blood. The clonotype comes from a woman in her fifties or sixties with Graves' ophthalmopathy. The chain has TRBV19 and TRBJ2-1, with 8 bases aligning to TRBD2. In DNA, the CDR3 is TGTGCCAGTAGGACTCGGGAGGGGGTCAATGAGCAGTTCTTC. Its translation: CASRTREGVNEQFF.